This T cell receptor beta chain emerged from a study of beta chain features in type 1 diabetes. General study findings and limits: Within each of all four CD4+ subsets, Type 1 diabetes patients had TCRB CDR3s that were moderately but significantly shorter. PCR might favor shorter templates, but any such skew would affect patients and controls equally.

CDR3 size: 13 residues. With 5 bases clipped from V and 4 bases from J, the junction kept 3 bases outside the gene matches. Germline CDR1 reads SGHVS; CDR2 reads FQNEAQ. As every portion of the isolated RNA was reverse transcribed, the sequencing read expressed TCRB transcripts. Profiling relied on immunoSEQ multiplex PCR, and the TCRdb table lists in-frame clones only, not all of them. The repertoire holds approximately 170,000 clones, with under 9.5% as singletons. Notes on this clone: What it recognizes is unknown.

The sequence derives from a man aged 18 to 29 with type 1 diabetes. The gene calls are TRBV7-8 and TRBJ2-5, with 8 bases that match TRBD1. The specimen sequenced was central memory CD4+ T cells from blood. CDR3 nucleotide sequence: TGTGCCAGCAGCCCGGACAGGGTAGAGACCCAGTACTTC. This sequence encodes CASSPDRVETQYF. Full variable domain (missing parts from reference TRBV7-8 and TRBJ2-5): GAGVSQSPRYKVAKRGQDVALRCDPISGHVSLFWYQQALGQGPEFLTYFQNEAQLDKSGLPSDRFFAERPEGSVSTLKIQRTQQEDSAVYLCASSPDRVETQYFGPGTRLLVL.